These T cell receptor beta chains were read from a single sample in a study of T cell responses to AZD1222 COVID-19 vaccine. Produced via immunoSEQ multiplex PCR; TCRdb's table is partial and in-frame only. The sample contains about 170,000 clones, about nine tenths of which appear only once. The sequencing used peripheral blood, collected on day 0 of AZD1222 vaccination. The receptor source for this set is an adult in good health. Each CDR3 is given without its conserved first and last residue. The order of the fields is clone size, J gene, V gene, CDR3 protein. A clone size is listed for some rows: how often the clone was seen (once, few, many), or a class if it is expanded.

NA TRBJ1-2 TRBV4-1 ASSQGRGGAGYT
NA TRBJ1-5 TRBV19 ASSVDRDGIKPQH
NA TRBJ2-7 TRBV12-3/TRBV12-4 ASTGTGYGEQY
NA TRBJ1-2 TRBV28 ASSPRVSENT
once TRBJ2-1 TRBV3-1/TRBV3-2 ASSQTAQGNEQF
NA TRBJ1-2 TRBV5-1 ASSLTGAYGYT
once TRBJ2-2 TRBV18 ASSPPTTGELF
once TRBJ2-3 TRBV4-3 ASSQQKMAGVEADTQY
NA TRBJ1-1 TRBV13 ASSLVPGVSTEAF
NA TRBJ2-1 TRBV5-1 ASSSDPPWNEQF
NA TRBJ1-2 TRBV7-2 ASSLGTGVAYGYT
NA TRBJ2-7 TRBV4-1 ARTTGTGSYEQY
NA TRBJ2-1 TRBV6-5 ASSYVIPAGLDEQF
NA TRBJ1-1 TRBV9 ATAPPNSREAF
NA TRBJ2-1 TRBV6-5 ASSYQGGAYNEQF
NA TRBJ1-2 TRBV28 ASSQDGVYGYT
NA TRBJ1-2 TRBV24-1 ATSDKGRVGYGYT
NA TRBJ1-1 TRBV9 ASSKPQGANTEAF
NA TRBJ1-5 TRBV6-2/TRBV6-3 ASSYAGGSNQPQH
NA TRBJ1-2 TRBV10-1 ATSGRGGIGGYT
NA TRBJ1-6 TRBV3-1/TRBV3-2 ASSPRTENSPLH
NA TRBJ2-2 TRBV6-5 ASSSQGTNTGELF
NA TRBJ1-2 TRBV18 ASSPMSTEYGYT
once TRBJ2-3 TRBV5-1 ASSLSGVLPDTQY
NA TRBJ2-2 TRBV9 ASSLNTGELF
NA TRBJ1-4 TRBV7-7 ASSRGAGATREKLF
NA TRBJ1-6 TRBV6-5 ASRPTGTNSPLH
NA TRBJ2-1 TRBV29-1 STKTGSSSYNEQF
NA TRBJ2-3 TRBV7-9 ASSLPEGADTQY
few TRBJ1-4 TRBV7-8 ASSLGGGATNEKLF
NA TRBJ1-1 TRBV4-3 ASSQELWGNTEAF
once TRBJ1-3 TRBV4-1 ASSQGDRVSGNTIY